The entry that follows covers one TCR beta chain sequence. This sample was included in a study of blood T cell repertoires in COVID-19. For the study at large: COVID-19 samples, acute and convalescent, were from the United States, Italy and Spain. In each case, the material was cDNA or gDNA derived from T cells, B-cell-depleted T cells, or PBMCs.

In the authors' methods: Nucleated cell number was recorded as an estimate derived from reference gene primer amplification. Some clones are missing from TCRdb's copy, which holds only in-frame ones; the method was immunoSEQ multiplex PCR. The V and J calls and clone size are taken from that table; D and trimming were inferred from the DNA. The data contain 45,000 to 65,000 clones, approximately 90% of them singletons. This CDR3 is 18 amino acids long. The source material was peripheral blood. The chain recombines TRBV21-1 with TRBJ1-5; the table's D call TRBD1 went unverified against the DNA. TRBV21-1 is listed as a pseudogene. This sequence originates from an elderly woman with acute or convalescent COVID-19. The CDR3 DNA is TGTGCCAGCAGCAACTGCCGGGACAGGGGAATTAAGTCGCAGCCCCAGCATTTT. Amino acids: CASSNCRDRGIKSQPQHF.